This T cell receptor (beta chain) was recorded in a study of blood T cell repertoires in COVID-19. The wider study: Samples came from the United States, Italy and Spain, spanning acute and convalescent COVID-19.

The CDR3 loop spans 17 amino acids. V trimming: 1 base; J trimming: 2 bases; junction bases outside the gene matches: 7. Germline CDR1 and CDR2: LGHNA and YSLEER. TCRdb's copy holds only in-frame clones and misses some; the assay was immunoSEQ multiplex PCR. The data show over 80,000 clones, 70% to 90% seen once. V usage is TRBV4-3 and J usage is TRBJ2-2; 7 bases fit TRBD1. The sequenced material came from peripheral blood. The TCR originated in a human donor in a cohort sampled during active COVID-19. The DNA of the CDR3 is TGCGCCAGCAGCCAAGCACCTGGGACAGTAAACACCGGGGAGCTGTTTTTT. The encoded protein is CASSQAPGTVNTGELFF.